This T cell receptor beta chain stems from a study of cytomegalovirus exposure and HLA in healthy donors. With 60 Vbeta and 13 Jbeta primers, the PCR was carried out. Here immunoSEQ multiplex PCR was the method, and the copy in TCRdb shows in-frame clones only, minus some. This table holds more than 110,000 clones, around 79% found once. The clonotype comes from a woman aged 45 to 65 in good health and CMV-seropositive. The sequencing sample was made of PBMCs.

The CDR3 DNA reads as TGTGCCAGCAGTGAAGTCGGGACAGGGAAACAGGACACCGGGGAGCTGTTTTTT. It yields the protein CASSEVGTGKQDTGELFF. This sequence joins TRBV2 and TRBJ2-2, with TRBD1 identical over 9 bases. The trim removed 1 base at V and 3 bases at J, leaving 9 bases unmatched. Per the germline V gene, CDR1 is SNHLY and CDR2 is FYNNEI. This CDR3 is 18 amino acids long.